The TCR beta chain described here comes from a study of chemoradiotherapy in HPV16-positive cancers. The V gene lost 7 bases and the J gene lost 8 bases, with 9 bases spanning the gap. CDR1 DFQATT and CDR2 SNEGSKA come from the germline V gene (reference sequence). The CDR3 consists of 11 residues. This table comes from immunoSEQ multiplex PCR, and its TCRdb copy is limited to in-frame clones, with some not included. The sample records fewer than 70,000 clones, 90% being singletons. The sequence was obtained from a human donor with HPV-associated anogenital cancer. The sample here was blood, taken from a patient who underwent chemoradiotherapy. The chain carries TRBV20-1 and TRBJ2-6; D perhaps matches TRBD1 (6 bases). CDR3 protein: CSVQGSNVLTF. The CDR3 DNA follows: TGCAGTGTACAGGGATCCAACGTCCTGACTTTC.